This T cell receptor (beta chain) appears in the sequencing data of a study of PD-1 blockade in classical Hodgkin lymphoma (dated by TCRdb to the early 2020s). Study-wide context: Nivolumab dosing was 3 mg/kg intravenously every 2 weeks, continuing until either disease progression or unacceptable toxicity. The study used CyTOF and TCR beta sequencing to define a peripheral blood immune signature of response to PD-1 blockade in classical Hodgkin lymphoma. The paper's findings and limits, for the study overall: Baseline diversity similar to that of newly diagnosed patients was observed in trial patients achieving complete response, whereas significantly lower diversity was observed in partial responders and progressors. The study was restricted to a single clinical trial cohort, and the causes of repertoire differences, possibly disease activity or prior therapy, were left undefined. By C4D1, a significant rise was seen in CD4+ TCR diversity but not in CD8+ TCR diversity (p=0.0027 vs p=0.16), and the rise was most apparent among complete responders (p=0.02). Diversity was lower in patients who began nivolumab less than 1 year after ASCT, so these patients were left out of later analyses to avoid confounding by immune reconstitution. Baseline TCR diversity was reported to be lower in newly diagnosed patients than in healthy donors and to be lower still in relapsed/refractory patients.

Turning to this clone: Its antigen target is currently unknown. Base quality data are lacking; no much larger clone is found one base away.

The label giving this sample's time point can be read as: cycle 4 day 1 (C4D1), after less than 7 weeks of nivolumab. Every trial patient had relapsed following autologous stem cell transplantation, and prior brentuximab vedotin exposure was what differed among cohorts A, B and C. The trial cohort included 55 to 60 patients with relapsed/refractory classical Hodgkin lymphoma, and each patient had a best overall response of complete response, partial response or progressive disease. In the multi-cohort phase II CheckMate 205 trial, trial patients received single-agent nivolumab. An independent review committee assessed best overall response by applying the 2007 International Working Group response criteria. Trial PBMCs were collected just before the start of nivolumab (C1D1) and during therapy at cycle 2 day 1 and cycle 4 day 1. After peripheral blood was drawn into 8 mL Vacutainer Cell Preparation Tubes, PBMCs were isolated by centrifugation and then cryopreserved.

Genomic DNA was extracted with the Qiagen DNeasy kit from unsorted PBMCs and from negatively selected CD4+ and CD8+ fractions. Using primers that anneal to V and J segments, immunoSEQ multiplex PCR amplified the TCR beta CDR3 regions. A synthetic immune receptor repertoire was used to minimize amplification bias, and remaining bias was computationally removed after sequencing. As for the original processing: Repertoire diversity was quantified as the Shannon entropy index using custom Python scripts. Unsorted, CD4+ and CD8+ repertoires were examined separately, except in combined analyses, for which CD4+ and CD8+ sequences were merged in silico. A clone was considered expanded if an increase in frequency of at least 2-fold after treatment relative to C1D1 was found, and a pseudocount of 0.5 was applied to clones undetected at baseline. Singleton clones were defined as clones with 0 or 1 copy at C1D1, and non-singleton clones were defined as clones with 2 or more copies. By matching protein sequences in sorted samples from the same patient, clones expanded in unsorted samples were annotated as CD4+, CD8+ or unknown. Wilcoxon tests on paired samples were used to test changes in diversity from C1D1 to C4D1. TCRdb took this table from immuneACCESS and kept in-frame rearrangements with V and J called. Such tables lack part of the clones; where checked against another copy, unresolved V genes explain under half of the gap, and the rest is unexplained. D and trimming come from the DNA, and the V and J calls and clone size come from that table. The sample records tens of thousands of clones, around nine tenths of which are singletons. 2.5% to 3.5% of the sample is taken by the ten largest.

The V and J ends are trimmed by 8 bases and 4 bases, leaving 12 bases between them. CDR1 and CDR2, looked up from the germline V gene, are MDHEN and SYDVKM. Taken from cysteine to phenylalanine, the CDR3 has 13 residues. The CDR3 DNA has 39 bases and is translated from base 1. This receptor was identified in a human donor with classical Hodgkin lymphoma. The sample in question was peripheral blood mononuclear cells (PBMCs), obtained before the fourth cycle of nivolumab. The sequence joins TRBV28 to TRBJ2-1, with no confident D gene call. The CDR3 has the sequence CASYTTDYNEQFF. In nucleotide form, the sequence is TGTGCCAGCTACACGACGGATTACAATGAGCAGTTCTTC.